This record concerns one T cell receptor beta chain sequence. Its antigen is unknown. The CDR3 has 16 residues. Germline V lookup: CDR1 SGHVS, CDR2 FQNEAQ. J was trimmed by 5 bases and V by 6 bases; bases with no gene match: 6. Selected positively for CCR7 and CD45RO-negative, naive CD8 cells excluded terminally differentiated effector memory CD45RA+ cells. This sample was included in a study of shared clonotypes between healthy human individuals. About the study: Researchers assigned three CD4 naive, three CD4 memory, two CD8 naive and one CD8 memory plate to each donor.

Libraries were prepared by immunoSEQ multiplex PCR; TCRdb keeps only in-frame clonotypes and omits some of them. The sample lists hundreds of thousands of clones, 95% to 98% occurring once. Study-wide results and caveats: Shared clonotypes across all four donors exceeded non-shared ones in generation probability. Shared clonotypes: 4.5% to 6% naive CD4, roughly 3.8% naive CD8, about 2.5% memory CD4, around 0.4% memory CD8.

The material sequenced was naive CD8+ T cells sorted from blood. This sequence originates from a man in his thirties or forties in good health. The V call is TRBV7-8, the J call TRBJ2-3; 15 nucleotides match TRBD2. The CDR3 protein is CASSQGLAGGQDTQYF. DNA for the CDR3: TGTGCCAGCAGTCAAGGACTAGCGGGAGGGCAAGATACGCAGTATTTT.